These T cell receptor beta chains were read from a single sample in a study of blood T cells in healthy people across ages. One entry per CDR3 protein results from TCRdb running MiXCR on the 5' RACE reads. The sample holds about 1.8 million distinct CDR3 sequences, around half seen once. Sample: blood. The receptors originated from a woman aged 40-49 years in good health. Both conserved end residues are part of each CDR3. Fields, in order: D gene, clone size, V gene, J gene, CDR3 protein, CDR3 DNA. D genes are given only for firm matches. A row's size may be missing; if present it is once, few, many or a size class.

>-|-|TRBV2|TRBJ2-3
CASKKGRESDTQYF
TGTGCCAGCAAGAAGGGGCGAGAGTCAGATACGCAGTATTTT
>-|many|TRBV6-5|TRBJ2-5
CASRRGMGLETQYF
TGTGCCAGCAGACGGGGTATGGGTCTGGAGACCCAGTACTTC
>TRBD2|-|TRBV7-2|TRBJ2-7
CASSLASSGDRGGAPYEQYF
TGTGCCAGCAGCTTAGCCTCTAGCGGGGACAGAGGAGGGGCCCCCTACGAGCAGTACTTC
>TRBD1|-|TRBV25-1|TRBJ2-3
CASGGPGQGVTDTQYF
TGTGCCAGCGGCGGGCCCGGACAGGGGGTAACAGATACGCAGTATTTT
>TRBD1|-|TRBV7-9|TRBJ1-2
CASSSGTGGSDYGYTF
TGTGCCAGCAGCTCCGGGACAGGGGGCTCGGACTATGGCTACACCTTC
>TRBD1|-|TRBV7-2|TRBJ2-1
CASSFFGTGFYNEQFF
TGTGCCAGCAGCTTTTTCGGGACAGGGTTCTACAATGAGCAGTTCTTC
>-|-|TRBV5-5|TRBJ1-2
CASSFSRDWTGPSTQGGYTF
TGTGCCAGCAGCTTCAGTCGAGATTGGACGGGGCCCTCAACCCAGGGTGGCTACACCTTC
>-|-|TRBV4-3|TRBJ2-1
CASSQDRLPLGEQFF
TGCGCCAGCAGCCAAGACAGGCTGCCGTTGGGTGAGCAGTTCTTC
>TRBD1|few|TRBV10-2|TRBJ2-5
CASKLGQGVQTQYF
TGCGCCAGCAAGTTAGGACAGGGCGTACAGACCCAGTACTTC
>-|-|TRBV20-1|TRBJ2-5
CSAIAGEETQYF
TGCAGTGCCATAGCAGGGGAGGAGACCCAGTACTTC
>-|-|TRBV12-3/TRBV12-4|TRBJ2-5
CASSPTPRGEQYF
TGTGCCAGCAGCCCGACCCCCCGAGGTGAGCAGTACTTC
>-|few|TRBV28|TRBJ1-6
CATARVHNSPLHF
TGTGCCACCGCACGGGTTCATAATTCACCCCTCCACTTT